What follows are 7 T cell receptor beta chains derived from one specimen sequenced in a study of cytotoxic CD8 clonotypes in ibrutinib-treated CLL (dated by TCRdb to about 2021). The method behind the library was the immunoSEQ multiplex PCR assay. TCRdb provides this immuneACCESS table in a form limited to in-frame rearrangements. Some clones are lacking; in checked studies, under half of them reflect an unresolved V gene, and why the rest are absent is not known. A total of some 140,000 clones appear in this sample, 79% of them only once. The ten largest clones capture around 13% of the sample. The time point label here, explained by the study, means: approximately eleven months on ibrutinib. Sample: PBMCs, taken after 12 months of ibrutinib treatment. The source of these receptors is a human donor with chronic lymphocytic leukemia.

CDR3 bases: TGTGCCAGCAGCTACCTAATGGGGGGGCCGGTGCAAGAGACCCAGTACTTC. Amino acids: CASSYLMGGPVQETQYF. The chain carries TRBV11-2 and TRBJ2-5; D might be TRBD2 (7 bases). Germline loops: CDR1 SGHAT, CDR2 FQNNGV. This CDR3 comprises 17 residues. V was clipped by 4 bases and J by 2 bases, with 20 bases between them.

V gene TRBV6-5 combines with J gene TRBJ2-1; D not resolved. Trimming took off 5 bases at V and 4 bases at J, with 6 bases between the two ends. The CDR3 contains 12 residues. Looked up from germline, CDR1 is MNHEY and CDR2 is SVGAGI. As DNA, the CDR3 is TGTGCCAGCAGTCCAGGTTACAATGAGCAGTTCTTC. Its translation: CASSPGYNEQFF.

The chain combines TRBV5-1 with TRBJ2-2; D gene ambiguous. The CDR3 is made up of 15 amino acids. The germline V gene has CDR1 SGHRS and CDR2 YFSETQ. The V end lost 3 bases, the J end lost 1 base, and 10 bases lay between the germline ends. The CDR3 loop reads CASSSSRLNTGELFF. CDR3 coding DNA: TGCGCCAGCAGCTCCAGCAGGTTGAACACCGGGGAGCTGTTTTTT.

A note on this clone: The same CDR3 arises from other DNA sequences in this sample as well. The V gene is TRBV7-9, the J gene TRBJ2-2, with D uncertain. The V and J ends lost 1 base and 6 bases respectively, with 3 bases between them. Per germline, CDR1 SEHNR and CDR2 FQNEAQ (reference sequence). The CDR3 runs to 12 residues. CDR3: CASSLEAGELFF. CDR3 nucleotides: TGTGCCAGCAGCTTAGAGGCCGGGGAGCTGTTTTTT.

A remark on this clone: Mismatch with germline at one junction end may stem from a read error. The chain uses TRBV4-3 and TRBJ2-5; D is ambiguous. The germline gives CDR1 LGHNA, CDR2 YSLEER. The CDR3 sequence is 12 residues long. The CDR3 nucleotides are TGCGCCAGCAGGGGTGACCAAGAGGCCCAGTACTTC. This translates into CASRGDQEAQYF.

This clone came up a few times. CDR3 in DNA: TGTGCCAGCAGCTTAAAGGGCGGGGAGCTGTTTTTT. Translated: CASSLKGGELFF. The chain couples TRBV7-3 to TRBJ2-2; D remains unclear. Trimming removed 1 base from V and 7 bases from J, with 4 bases in between. The CDR3 contains 12 residues. Germline-derived CDR1 and CDR2 are SGHTA and FQGTGA. The whole variable domain, remainder taken from reference TRBV7-3 and TRBJ2-2, is GAGVSQTPSNKVTEKGKYVELRCDPISGHTALYWYRQSLGQGPEFLIYFQGTGAADDSGLPNDRFFAVRPEGSVSTLKIQRTERGDSAVYLCASSLKGGELFFGEGSRLTVL.

V is TRBV27 and J is TRBJ2-7; the match to TRBD1 covers 7 bases. The V gene's germline CDR1 is MNHEY and CDR2 SMNVEV (reference sequence). The CDR3 length is 14 residues. V lost 4 bases and J lost 2; bases outside the gene matches: 5. DNA of the CDR3: TGTGCCAGCAGTTCCCGACAGGGTCCCTACGAGCAGTACTTC. Residues: CASSSRQGPYEQYF.